This T cell receptor beta chain was recorded in a study of blood T cell dynamics during melanoma immunotherapy (dated by TCRdb to 2018 to 2021). About the study as a whole: The patients had metastatic melanoma and were given first-line pembrolizumab or nivolumab plus ipilimumab as standard of care in the United Kingdom. To find early correlates of response, the study profiled the peripheral T cell receptor repertoires of patients with metastatic melanoma both before and after one cycle of checkpoint inhibitor therapy. A training cohort was formed from consecutive patients, and a further independent group of patients from the same centre was pooled into an external validation set. General study outcomes and caveats: The relatively small sample size was recognized as a factor that could limit how well the results generalize. Patients who later achieved disease control showed a bifurcated PBMC repertoire reorganization at W3, with increased clonality or increased diversity, unlike progressors. The study was unable to establish whether the T cell clones driving the repertoire changes were melanoma-specific or instead reflected general immune activation.

This clone was found a few times. Its antigen specificity is not known. One base away there is no much larger clone; base qualities are not given. A fixed 350 ng of DNA was loaded for every bulk PBMC sample. TCR beta CDR3 sequences were amplified from genomic DNA with the immunoSEQ TCRb Assay kit following manufacturer instructions. The KAPA Library Quantification Kit for Illumina platforms was used to quantify the pooled libraries by qPCR. Sequencing of the pooled libraries was done on an Illumina NextSeq 500, with clustering at about 0.55-1.2 pM. In the source study's methods: TCR data were analyzed using immunoSEQ ANALYZER and the R LymphoSeq package. A rearrangement efficiency score was calculated as productive divided by the sum of productive and non-productive CDR3 sequences. Clonality was assessed using the Gini coefficient and diversity using the Renyi index at alpha=1, with pairwise comparisons between timepoints within each patient. Clonal relatedness, based on an edit distance of 3, and repertoire similarity, based on the Bhattacharyya coefficient, were both computed in LymphoSeq. To classify response, a linear discriminant analysis based on week-3 changes in clonality and diversity was built with the R MASS and caret packages. TCRdb re-hosts the immuneACCESS table, in-frame sequences only. Its copies lack some clones; in the studies checked, an unresolved V gene accounts for under half of them, and the cause for the rest is not known. V, J and clone size were drawn from that table, and D and trimming were deduced from the DNA. Present in this sample are about 10,000 clones, 84% of which were seen just once. 11% to 15% of the sample rests with the top ten.

Per the publication, the time point label means: pre-treatment baseline. Blood was sampled before treatment (T0) and at week 3 (W3), after the first cycle of checkpoint blockade. Except for a couple of patients with rapid clinical progression, response was assessed 12 weeks after the first infusion by RECIST 1.1; disease control meant complete response, partial response or stable disease. Patients with prior systemic cancer treatment, concomitant immunosuppressant therapy or synchronous other active malignancies were excluded. Bulk PBMC and plasma cell-free DNA were both sequenced for TCR beta so that circulating cells and T cell turnover could be tracked. Lymphoprep and SepMate tubes were used to isolate PBMC from blood, and red cell lysis was then performed. QIAamp DNA Blood Mini kits were used to extract DNA from both PBMC and sorted T cell subsets. The germline V gene yields KGHSH for CDR1 and LQKENI for CDR2. Its CDR3 holds 15 amino acids, cysteine through phenylalanine. Only the CDR3 DNA stays, 45 bases, in frame from base 1. After removal of 3 bases from V and 4 bases from J, the junction retains 3 bases not matched to a gene.

Here the chain combines TRBV18 and TRBJ1-6; the central 7 bases match TRBD1. This TCR was recovered from a human donor with melanoma. This specimen consisted of blood, obtained from a patient treated with checkpoint blockade. The base sequence is TGTGCCAGCTCACCGGGACAGTTGTATAATTCACCCCTCCACTTT. This is translated as CASSPGQLYNSPLHF.